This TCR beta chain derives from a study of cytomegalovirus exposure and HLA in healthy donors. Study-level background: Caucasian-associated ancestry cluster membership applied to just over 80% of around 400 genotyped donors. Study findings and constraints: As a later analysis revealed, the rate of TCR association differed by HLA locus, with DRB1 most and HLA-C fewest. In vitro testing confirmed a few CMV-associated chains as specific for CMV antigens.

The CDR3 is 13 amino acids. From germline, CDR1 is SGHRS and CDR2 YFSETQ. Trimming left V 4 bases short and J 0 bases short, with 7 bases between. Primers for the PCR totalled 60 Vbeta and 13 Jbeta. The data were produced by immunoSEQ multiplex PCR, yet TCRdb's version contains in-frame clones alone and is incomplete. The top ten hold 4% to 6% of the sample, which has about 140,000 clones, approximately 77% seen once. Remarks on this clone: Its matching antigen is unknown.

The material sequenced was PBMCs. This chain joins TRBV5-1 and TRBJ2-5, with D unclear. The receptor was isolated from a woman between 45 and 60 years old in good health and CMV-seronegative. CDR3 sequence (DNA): TGCGCCAGCAGCCTCCAGTACCAAGAGACCCAGTACTTC. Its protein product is CASSLQYQETQYF.